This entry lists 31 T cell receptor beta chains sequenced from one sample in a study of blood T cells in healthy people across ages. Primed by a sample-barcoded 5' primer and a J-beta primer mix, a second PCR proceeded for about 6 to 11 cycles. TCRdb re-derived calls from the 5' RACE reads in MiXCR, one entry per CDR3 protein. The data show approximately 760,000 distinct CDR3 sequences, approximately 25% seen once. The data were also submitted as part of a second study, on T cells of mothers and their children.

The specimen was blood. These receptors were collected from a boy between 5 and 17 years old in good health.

In DNA, the CDR3 is TGCAGCGCCCCCCCGGAAGCGGGATCCTACAATGAGCAGTTCTTC. Amino acid sequence: CSAPPEAGSYNEQFF. This chain uses TRBV29-1 with TRBJ2-1; 7 bases match TRBD2. J lost 1 base, V lost 7 bases, and 10 bases had no gene match. Germline V gene data show CDR1 as SQVTM and CDR2 as ANQGSEA. This CDR3 contains 15 residues.

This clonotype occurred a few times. CDR3 sequence: CASTGTSGPYNEQFF. The CDR3 coding sequence is TGTGCCAGCACCGGGACTAGCGGACCCTACAATGAGCAGTTCTTC. The chain has TRBV7-9 and TRBJ2-1, with 11 positions matching TRBD2. Trimming cost V 7 bases and J 2 bases; bases outside gene matches: 4. This CDR3 has 15 amino acids. Looked up from germline, CDR1 is SEHNR and CDR2 is FQNEAQ (reference sequence). Using reference TRBV7-9 and TRBJ2-1 for the parts outside the CDR3, the full variable domain is DTGVSQNPRHKITKRGQNVTFRCDPISEHNRLYWYRQTLGQGPEFLTYFQNEAQLEKSRLLSDRFSAERPKGSFSTLEIQRTEQGDSAMYLCASTGTSGPYNEQFFGPGTRLTVL.

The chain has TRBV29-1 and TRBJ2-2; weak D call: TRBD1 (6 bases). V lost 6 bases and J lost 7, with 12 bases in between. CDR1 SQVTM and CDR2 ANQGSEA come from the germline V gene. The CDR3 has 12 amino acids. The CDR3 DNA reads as TGCAGCGTGGGGACGACAGGCGGGGAGCTGTTTTTT. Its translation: CSVGTTGGELFF.

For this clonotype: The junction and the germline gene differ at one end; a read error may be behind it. The CDR3 bases are TGTGCCAGCATCGGACAGGGGGCCGCTGAAGCTCTCTTT. It translates to CASIGQGAAEALF. This chain connects TRBV28 to TRBJ1-1, with TRBD1 matching over 11 bases. Germline V gene lookup returns CDR1 MDHEN and CDR2 SYDVKM. The CDR3 extends over 13 amino acids.

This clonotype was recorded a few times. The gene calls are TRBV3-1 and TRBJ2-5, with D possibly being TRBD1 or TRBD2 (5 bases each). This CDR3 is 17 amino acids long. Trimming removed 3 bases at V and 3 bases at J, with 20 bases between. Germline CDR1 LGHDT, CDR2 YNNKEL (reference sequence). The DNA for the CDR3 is TGTGCCAGCAGCCAGAACCCGGGACGGGGAGCCGAAGAGACCCAGTACTTC. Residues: CASSQNPGRGAEETQYF.

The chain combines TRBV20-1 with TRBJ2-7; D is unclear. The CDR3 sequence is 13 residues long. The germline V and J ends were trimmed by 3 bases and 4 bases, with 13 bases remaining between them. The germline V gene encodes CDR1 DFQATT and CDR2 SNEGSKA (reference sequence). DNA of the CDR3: TGCAGTGCTAGGTGGGGAAATGGATACGAGCAGTACTTC. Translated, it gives CSARWGNGYEQYF.

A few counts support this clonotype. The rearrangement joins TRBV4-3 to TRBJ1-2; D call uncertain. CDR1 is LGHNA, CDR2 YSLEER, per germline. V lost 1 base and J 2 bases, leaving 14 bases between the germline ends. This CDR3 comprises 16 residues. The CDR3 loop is CASSQGQLNWNYGYTF. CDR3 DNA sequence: TGCGCCAGCAGCCAAGGTCAGCTTAACTGGAACTATGGCTACACCTTC.

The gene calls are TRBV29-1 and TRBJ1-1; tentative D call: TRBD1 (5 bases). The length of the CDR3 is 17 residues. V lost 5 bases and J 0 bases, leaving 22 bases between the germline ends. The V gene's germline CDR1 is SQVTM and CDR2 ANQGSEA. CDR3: CSVPGPATGTVNTEAFF. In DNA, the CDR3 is TGCAGCGTTCCAGGACCGGCCACAGGTACAGTGAACACTGAAGCTTTCTTT.

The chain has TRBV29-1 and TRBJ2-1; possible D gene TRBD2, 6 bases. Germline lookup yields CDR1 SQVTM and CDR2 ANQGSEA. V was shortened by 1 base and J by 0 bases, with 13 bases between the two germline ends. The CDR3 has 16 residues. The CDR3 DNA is TGCAGCGTTGAAGCGCGTGGGACTGGCTCCTACAATGAGCAGTTCTTC. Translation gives CSVEARGTGSYNEQFF.

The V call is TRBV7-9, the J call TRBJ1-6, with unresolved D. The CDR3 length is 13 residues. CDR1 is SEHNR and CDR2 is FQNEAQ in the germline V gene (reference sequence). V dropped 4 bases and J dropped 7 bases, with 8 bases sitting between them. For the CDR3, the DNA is TGTGCCAGCAGCTCCGCATCCAATTCACCCCTCCACTTT. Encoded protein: CASSSASNSPLHF.

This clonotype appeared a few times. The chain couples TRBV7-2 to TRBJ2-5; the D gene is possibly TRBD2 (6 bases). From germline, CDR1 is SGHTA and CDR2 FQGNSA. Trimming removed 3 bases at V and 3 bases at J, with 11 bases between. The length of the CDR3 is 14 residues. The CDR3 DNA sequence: TGTGCCAGCAGCTTGGGGGGTCTAGAAGAGACCCAGTACTTC. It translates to CASSLGGLEETQYF.

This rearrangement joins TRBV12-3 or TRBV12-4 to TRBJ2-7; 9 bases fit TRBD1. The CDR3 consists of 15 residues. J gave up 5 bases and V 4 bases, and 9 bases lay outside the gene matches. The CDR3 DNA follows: TGTGCCAGCAGTTCTGACGGGACAGGGCAAAACGAGCAGTACTTC. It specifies CASSSDGTGQNEQYF.

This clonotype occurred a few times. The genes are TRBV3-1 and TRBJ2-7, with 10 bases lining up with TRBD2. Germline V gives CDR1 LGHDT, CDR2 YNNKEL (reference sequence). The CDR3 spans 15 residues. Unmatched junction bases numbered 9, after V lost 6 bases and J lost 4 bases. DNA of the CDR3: TGTGCCAGCAGTAATAGCGGGGGGCTCTCGTACGAGCAGTACTTC. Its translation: CASSNSGGLSYEQYF.

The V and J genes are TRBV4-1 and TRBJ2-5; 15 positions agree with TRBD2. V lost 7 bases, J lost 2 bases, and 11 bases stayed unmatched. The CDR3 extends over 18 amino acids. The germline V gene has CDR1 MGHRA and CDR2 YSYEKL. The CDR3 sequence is CASNRPRTSGRDQETQYF. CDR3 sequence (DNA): TGCGCCAGCAACCGACCTCGGACTAGCGGGAGGGATCAAGAGACCCAGTACTTC.

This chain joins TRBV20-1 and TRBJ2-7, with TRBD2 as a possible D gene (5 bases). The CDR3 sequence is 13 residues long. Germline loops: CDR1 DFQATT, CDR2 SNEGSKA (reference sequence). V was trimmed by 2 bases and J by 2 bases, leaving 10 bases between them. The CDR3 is CSARYRGAYEQYF. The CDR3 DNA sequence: TGCAGTGCTAGATATCGGGGTGCCTACGAGCAGTACTTC.

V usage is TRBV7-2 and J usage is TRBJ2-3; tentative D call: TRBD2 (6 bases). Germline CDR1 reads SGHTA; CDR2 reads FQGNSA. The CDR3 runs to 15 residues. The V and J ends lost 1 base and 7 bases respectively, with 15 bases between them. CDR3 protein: CASSLDGTLAYTQYF. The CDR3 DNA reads TGTGCCAGCAGCTTAGACGGGACGCTAGCGTATACGCAGTATTTT.

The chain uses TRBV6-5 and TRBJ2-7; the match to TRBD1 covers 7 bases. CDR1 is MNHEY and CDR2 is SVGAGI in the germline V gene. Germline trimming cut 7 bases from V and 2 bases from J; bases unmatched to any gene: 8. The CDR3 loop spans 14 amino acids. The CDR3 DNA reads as TGTGCCAGCACCCACGACAGGGACCCCTACGAGCAGTACTTC. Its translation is CASTHDRDPYEQYF.

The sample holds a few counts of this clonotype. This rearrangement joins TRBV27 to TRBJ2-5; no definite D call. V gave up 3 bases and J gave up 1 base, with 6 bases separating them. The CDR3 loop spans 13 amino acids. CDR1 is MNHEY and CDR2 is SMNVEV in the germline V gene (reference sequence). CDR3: CASSFHRQETQYF. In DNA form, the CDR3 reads TGTGCCAGCAGTTTTCACCGCCAAGAGACCCAGTACTTC.

For the CDR3, the DNA is TGCGCCAGCAGCGGGCAGGGGATGCACGAGCAGTACTTC. Protein sequence: CASSGQGMHEQYF. This rearrangement joins TRBV5-1 to TRBJ2-5; D might be TRBD1 (6 bases). The J call may be wrong; the DNA end is better matched by TRBJ2-7. Germline V CDR1 and CDR2: SGHRS, YFSETQ. The CDR3 is 13 residues long.

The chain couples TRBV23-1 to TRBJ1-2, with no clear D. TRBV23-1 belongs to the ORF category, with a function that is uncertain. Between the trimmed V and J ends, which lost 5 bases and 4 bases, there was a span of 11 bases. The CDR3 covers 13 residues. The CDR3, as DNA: TGCGCCAGCAGTAAGGGCGCGGCCTATGGCTACACCTTC. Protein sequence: CASSKGAAYGYTF.

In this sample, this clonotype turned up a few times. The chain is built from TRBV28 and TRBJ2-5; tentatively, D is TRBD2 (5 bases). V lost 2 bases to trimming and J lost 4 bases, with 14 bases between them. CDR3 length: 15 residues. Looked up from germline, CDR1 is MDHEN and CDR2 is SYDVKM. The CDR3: CASSLEAGMAETQYF. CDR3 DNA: TGTGCCAGCAGTTTAGAGGCGGGTATGGCAGAGACCCAGTACTTC.

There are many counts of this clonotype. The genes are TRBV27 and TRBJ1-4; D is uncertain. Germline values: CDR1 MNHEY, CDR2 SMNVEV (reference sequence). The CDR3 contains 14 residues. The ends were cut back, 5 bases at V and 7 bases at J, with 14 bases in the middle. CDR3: CASSRTGSGEKLFF. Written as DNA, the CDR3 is TGTGCCAGCAGTCGAACCGGGTCCGGTGAAAAACTGTTTTTT.

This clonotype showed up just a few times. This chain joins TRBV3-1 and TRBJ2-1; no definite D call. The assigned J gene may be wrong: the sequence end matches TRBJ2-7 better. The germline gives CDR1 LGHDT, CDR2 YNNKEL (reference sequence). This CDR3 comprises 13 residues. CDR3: CASSFRATYEQYF. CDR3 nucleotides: TGTGCCAGCAGCTTCCGGGCGACCTACGAGCAGTACTTC.

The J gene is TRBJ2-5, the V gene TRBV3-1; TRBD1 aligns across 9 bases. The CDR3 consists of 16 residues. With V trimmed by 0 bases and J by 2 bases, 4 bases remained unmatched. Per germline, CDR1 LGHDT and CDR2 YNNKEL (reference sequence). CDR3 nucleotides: TGTGCCAGCAGCCAAGATTGGACAGGGGTTCAAGAGACCCAGTACTTC. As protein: CASSQDWTGVQETQYF.

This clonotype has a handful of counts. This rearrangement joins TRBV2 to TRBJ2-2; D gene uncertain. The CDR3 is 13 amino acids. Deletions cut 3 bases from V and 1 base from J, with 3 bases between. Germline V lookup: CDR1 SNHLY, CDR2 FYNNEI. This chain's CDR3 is CASSDGNTGELFF. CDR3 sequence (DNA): TGTGCCAGCAGTGACGGGAACACCGGGGAGCTGTTTTTT.

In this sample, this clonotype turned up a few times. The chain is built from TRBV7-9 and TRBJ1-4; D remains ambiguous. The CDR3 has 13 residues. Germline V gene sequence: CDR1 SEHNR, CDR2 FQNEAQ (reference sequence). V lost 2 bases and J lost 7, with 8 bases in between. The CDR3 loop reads CASSLLQTEKLFF. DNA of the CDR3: TGTGCCAGCAGCTTACTACAGACTGAAAAACTGTTTTTT.

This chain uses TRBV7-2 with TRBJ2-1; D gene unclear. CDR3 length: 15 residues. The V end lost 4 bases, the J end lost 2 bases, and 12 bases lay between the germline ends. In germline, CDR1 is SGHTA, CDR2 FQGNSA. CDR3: CASSSVVGTYNEQFF. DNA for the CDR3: TGTGCCAGCAGCTCGGTGGTAGGGACCTACAATGAGCAGTTCTTC.

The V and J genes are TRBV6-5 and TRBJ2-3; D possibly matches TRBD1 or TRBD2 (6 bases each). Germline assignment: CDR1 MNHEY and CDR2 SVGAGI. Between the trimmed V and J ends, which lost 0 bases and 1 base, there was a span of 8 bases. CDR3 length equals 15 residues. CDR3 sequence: CASSYSRGGTDTQYF. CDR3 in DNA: TGTGCCAGCAGTTACTCAAGGGGGGGCACAGATACGCAGTATTTT.

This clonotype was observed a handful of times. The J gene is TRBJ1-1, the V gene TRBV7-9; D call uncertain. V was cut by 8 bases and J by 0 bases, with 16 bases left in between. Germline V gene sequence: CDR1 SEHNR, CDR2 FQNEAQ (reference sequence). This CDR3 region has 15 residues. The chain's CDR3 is CASELYSGMNTEAFF. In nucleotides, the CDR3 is TGTGCCAGCGAGCTTTATTCTGGCATGAACACTGAAGCTTTCTTT. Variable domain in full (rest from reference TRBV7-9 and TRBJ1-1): DTGVSQNPRHKITKRGQNVTFRCDPISEHNRLYWYRQTLGQGPEFLTYFQNEAQLEKSRLLSDRFSAERPKGSFSTLEIQRTEQGDSAMYLCASELYSGMNTEAFFGQGTRLTVV.

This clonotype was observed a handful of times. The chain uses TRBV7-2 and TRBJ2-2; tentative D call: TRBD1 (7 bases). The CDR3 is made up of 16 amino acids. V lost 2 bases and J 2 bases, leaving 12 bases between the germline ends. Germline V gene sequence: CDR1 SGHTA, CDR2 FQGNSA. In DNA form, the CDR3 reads TGTGCCAGCAGCTTATGGCAGGGGGGTAACACCGGGGAGCTGTTTTTT. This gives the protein CASSLWQGGNTGELFF.

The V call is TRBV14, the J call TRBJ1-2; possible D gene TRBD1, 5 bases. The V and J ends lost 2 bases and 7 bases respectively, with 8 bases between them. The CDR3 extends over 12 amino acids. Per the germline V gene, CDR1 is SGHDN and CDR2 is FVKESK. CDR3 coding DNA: TGTGCCAGCAGCCAACGGGGGTTTGGCTACACCTTC. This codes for CASSQRGFGYTF.